This record looks at one T cell receptor beta chain sequence and its context. Its antigen is not known. This CDR3 spans 11 amino acids. Trimming removed 5 bases from V and 7 bases from J, with 8 bases in between. Germline values: CDR1 LNHDA, CDR2 SQIVND (reference sequence). The sample is drawn from a study of shared clonotypes between healthy human individuals. The study, taken as a whole, reports: The study found lower generation probabilities in non-shared clonotypes than in those shared by all four donors.

The assay was immunoSEQ multiplex PCR, and TCRdb's table has in-frame clones only and misses some. The data contain just under 95,000 clones, 60% to 70% of them singletons. The chain employs TRBV19 and TRBJ1-2, with no clear D. The sequenced sample was memory CD8+ T cells sorted from blood. Documented subset: CD45RO+ cells pooled with CCR7-negative TemRA cells. The source of this sequence is a man aged 25-45 years in good health. This CDR3 is CASSVGLGYTF. As DNA, the CDR3 is TGTGCCAGTAGTGTCGGACTTGGCTACACCTTC.